This paragraph reports one T cell receptor (beta chain). The antigen it binds to is not known. Per-nucleotide qualities are absent, and no much larger clonotype sits a single base away. Synovial fluid samples were paired with blood samples taken from the same ankylosing spondylitis patients. The germline V gene gives CDR1 as KGHSH and CDR2 as LQKENI. V sheds 1 base and J sheds 2 bases, leaving 15 bases between their ends. The CDR3 runs 18 amino acids, cysteine and phenylalanine included. Just CDR3 DNA is preserved here, 54 bases in frame from base 1. The entry originates in a study of CD8 T cells in ankylosing spondylitis (dated by TCRdb to 2016 to 2017). About the full investigation: The study profiled T cell receptor beta repertoires in healthy donors and ankylosing spondylitis patients to find disease-linked TCR variants. Peripheral blood samples were taken, and synovial fluid was additionally collected from ankylosing spondylitis patients. The full study cohort comprised 25 ankylosing spondylitis patients and about a hundred healthy donors.

Sequencer: Illumina HiSeq 2500. Quantitative 5'-RACE with molecular barcodes was the method used to prepare the TCR beta libraries. The authors processed their data as follows. Disease-linked TCR variants were identified with a new computational method built on a probabilistic model of VDJ rearrangement. TCRdb took the public reads, trimmed them with fastp at Q25, ran MiXCR for clone calling and kept in-frame beta chains. A single entry per CDR3 protein holds the most common genes and DNA from its merged rows. TCRdb's processing, not the study's, gives the V and J calls here. This sample is represented by some 150,000 distinct CDR3 sequences; 40% to 50% of them were singletons. In total, the top ten clones hold around 15% of the sample. The research as a whole found: The disease-linked clones were reported to be significantly enriched in matched synovial fluid samples from ankylosing spondylitis patients. Blood from ankylosing spondylitis patients appeared to be characterized by a TCR beta motif composed of 7 to 9 highly homologous amino acid variants. Some TCR beta motif variants had previously been reported in synovial fluid and blood of reactive arthritis patients, which suggested common disease-initiation mechanisms. In peripheral blood, the disease-linked clones were found at relatively low frequencies and had a CD8+ phenotype.

In this chain, TRBV18 is recombined with TRBJ1-6, and the D gene may be TRBD1, 5 bases matching. The TCR sequence derives from a male donor with ankylosing spondylitis. Sample: synovial fluid, either unsorted or a sorted T cell fraction (not recorded which). The DNA reads as follows: TGTGCCAGCTCACCACGAGCAAAGACGGGACCCTATAATTCACCCCTCCACTTT. It encodes CASSPRAKTGPYNSPLHF.